This T cell receptor beta chain stems from a study of a mutant IDH1 vaccine in newly diagnosed glioma. About the study: There were roughly 60% males and about 38% females among treated patients, whose mean age was roughly 40 years.

Sequencing was performed with immunoSEQ multiplex PCR; in TCRdb, only in-frame clones are kept and a portion is missing. Found here are about 30,000 clones, around 80% of them singletons; the top ten hold about 20%. Germline V gene lookup returns CDR1 SNHLY and CDR2 FYNNEI. The V end was cut by 2 bases, the J end by 4 bases, with 17 bases between. This CDR3 contains 16 residues. Concerning this clone: Antigen: not known.

General study results and limits: Changes in the top peripheral T cell clonotypes seemingly had no bearing on pseudoprogression.

Time point specified: baseline, week 1 (first vaccination visit). Stated treatment: pre-vaccination baseline after standard-of-care therapy. Patients carried new grade 3 or 4 IDH1-mutant astrocytomas lacking nuclear ATRX. The specimen comprised PBMCs, sampled from a glioma patient treated with radiotherapy, temozolomide or both. The TCR comes from a man aged 25 to 40 with glioma. The chain couples TRBV2 to TRBJ1-1; a possible D gene is TRBD1 (6 bases). CDR3 sequence reads: CASSELVQGHATEAFF. The DNA of the CDR3 is TGTGCCAGCAGTGAATTAGTACAGGGACATGCCACTGAAGCTTTCTTT.